One sample yielded the 13 T cell receptor beta chains listed below, sequenced in a study of cytomegalovirus exposure and HLA in healthy donors. Method: immunoSEQ multiplex PCR; TCRdb's copy keeps in-frame clones and lacks some. This repertoire shows about 82,000 clones, around 92% found once; its top ten account for 0.65% to 0.7%. The sample taken for sequencing was PBMCs. These receptors all stem from a young man in good health and CMV-seronegative.

The chain recombines TRBV4-2 with TRBJ1-5; D possibly corresponds to TRBD1 (5 bases). This CDR3 has 14 residues. Germline CDR1 is LGHNA and CDR2 is YNFKEQ. V dropped 1 base and J dropped 5 bases, with 9 bases sitting between them. CDR3 sequence: CASSQVGGDQPQHF. The CDR3 DNA sequence: TGTGCCAGCAGCCAAGTCGGGGGAGATCAGCCCCAGCATTTT.

The chain recombines TRBV18 with TRBJ1-1, with TRBD1 matching over 8 bases. Trimming removed 0 bases from V and 2 bases from J; junction bases left unmatched: 5. CDR3 length equals 16 residues. Germline V gives CDR1 KGHSH, CDR2 LQKENI. The CDR3 region has the DNA TGTGCCAGCTCACCACCCTCGGGACAGGATAACACTGAAGCTTTCTTT. Protein sequence: CASSPPSGQDNTEAFF. The whole variable domain, remainder taken from reference TRBV18 and TRBJ1-1, is NAGVMQNPRHLVRRRGQEARLRCSPMKGHSHVYWYRQLPEEGLKFMVYLQKENIIDESGMPKERFSAEFPKEGPSILRIQQVVRGDSAAYFCASSPPSGQDNTEAFFGQGTRLTVV.

The chain employs TRBV19 and TRBJ1-5; 7 bases agree with TRBD1. CDR3 length: 14 residues. Per the germline V gene, CDR1 is LNHDA and CDR2 is SQIVND (reference sequence). Trimming at V came to 5 bases and at J to 2 bases, leaving 3 bases not matched to a gene. CDR3 DNA sequence: TGTGCCAGTAGTTTTACAGGGGGCAATCAGCCCCAGCATTTT. Protein product: CASSFTGGNQPQHF.

The V call is TRBV30, the J call TRBJ1-6; TRBD1 aligns across 7 bases. Per the germline V gene, CDR1 is GTSNPN and CDR2 is SVGIG (reference sequence). The CDR3 contains 15 residues. The junction had 10 bases not matched to a gene; V was cut back by 2 bases and J by 9 bases. The CDR3 here is CAWSPRTGQGSPLHF. CDR3 nucleotide sequence: TGTGCCTGGAGTCCCCGGACAGGCCAGGGTTCACCCCTCCACTTT.

The chain has TRBV5-8 and TRBJ1-1; 8 nucleotides agree with TRBD1. The CDR3 runs to 15 residues. Germline CDR1 SGHTS, CDR2 YDEGEE. J lost 2 bases, V lost 0 bases, and 3 bases had no gene match. The CDR3 here is CASSLGTGSNTEAFF. The CDR3 region has the DNA TGTGCCAGCAGCTTGGGGACAGGGAGTAACACTGAAGCTTTCTTT.

This chain joins TRBV30 and TRBJ1-2; D may be TRBD1 (6 bases). This CDR3 is 12 amino acids long. V was cut by 0 bases and J by 4 bases, with 6 bases left in between. CDR1 and CDR2 from the germline V gene are GTSNPN and SVGIG (reference sequence). CDR3 sequence: CAWSVGGYGYTF. The DNA for the CDR3 is TGTGCCTGGAGTGTAGGGGGCTATGGCTACACCTTC.

The chain employs TRBV4-2 and TRBJ1-5; 7 nucleotides align to TRBD1. Germline CDR1 reads LGHNA; CDR2 reads YNFKEQ. The CDR3 length is 14 residues. V dropped 1 base and J dropped 6; count of bases not matched to a gene: 3. The CDR3 region has the DNA TGTGCCAGCAGCCAAGCTACAGGGGTTCAGCCCCAGCATTTT. Its protein is CASSQATGVQPQHF.

The V and J genes are TRBV14 and TRBJ1-2; 7 bases agree with TRBD1. With V trimmed by 1 base and J by 2 bases, 1 base remained unmatched. The CDR3 covers 14 residues. Germline V lookup: CDR1 SGHDN, CDR2 FVKESK. In DNA form, the CDR3 reads TGTGCCAGCAGCCAAGTGACAGGGAACTATGGCTACACCTTC. Translating gives CASSQVTGNYGYTF.

This clone was detected only once. The J gene is TRBJ2-7, the V gene TRBV4-2; D ambiguous. V was pared by 1 base and J by 4 bases, with 8 bases between. The CDR3 is 13 amino acids. Germline CDR1 and CDR2: LGHNA and YNFKEQ. The CDR3 loop is CASSQVARYEQYF. CDR3 in DNA: TGTGCCAGCAGCCAAGTTGCCCGGTACGAGCAGTACTTC.

This chain connects TRBV6-5 to TRBJ2-2; D gene uncertain. The CDR3 sequence is 16 residues long. V lost 0 bases and J 1 base, leaving 9 bases between the germline ends. Germline V gene lookup returns CDR1 MNHEY and CDR2 SVGAGI. In DNA form, the CDR3 reads TGTGCCAGCAGTTACTCGTTCAGACTGAACACCGGGGAGCTGTTTTTT. Translated, it gives CASSYSFRLNTGELFF.

This chain connects TRBV2 to TRBJ2-3; a weak D match, TRBD2 (5 bases). CDR1 and CDR2 from the germline V gene are SNHLY and FYNNEI. This CDR3 is built from 18 residues. Trimming took 4 bases from V and 1 from J, leaving 21 bases between them. CDR3 bases: TGTGCCAGCAGTGGGGGAGACGACTTTTTCTCCCGCACAGATACGCAGTATTTT. Amino acids: CASSGGDDFFSRTDTQYF.

V and J are TRBV12-5 and TRBJ1-1; D is unclear. CDR3 length: 14 amino acids. Germline V gene sequence: CDR1 LGHNT, CDR2 FRNRAP. Between the trimmed V and J ends, which lost 8 bases and 7 bases, there was a span of 20 bases. The CDR3 bases are TGTGCTAGTTCAAGCGGAGGTGCGGTCCTTGAAGCTTTCTTT. This codes for CASSSGGAVLEAFF.

The V and J genes are TRBV7-9 and TRBJ2-5; no clear D gene. V lost 5 bases and J 4 bases, leaving 11 bases between the germline ends. The CDR3 loop spans 13 amino acids. Germline values: CDR1 SEHNR, CDR2 FQNEAQ (reference sequence). CDR3 region: CASSPVQAETQYF. CDR3 coding DNA: TGTGCCAGCAGCCCCGTCCAGGCAGAGACCCAGTACTTC.